These T cell receptor beta chains were read from a single sample in a study of T cell repertoires in cytomegalovirus infection. TCRdb redid the calling of the reads with MiXCR, one entry per CDR3 protein. The sample has roughly 280,000 distinct CDR3 sequences; roughly 13% are singletons. Sequenced sample: PBMCs. These receptors were taken from a human donor in good health (CMV status not recorded). Some clones in this sample may be carry-over from other donors' samples. The CDR3 runs from the conserved cysteine through the conserved F or W. D genes are given only for firm matches. Only part of the rows carry a size: once, few, many, or a class if the clone is expanded.

J gene | D gene | V gene | clone size | CDR3 protein | CDR3 DNA
TRBJ2-7 | TRBD1 | TRBV11-1 | NA | CASRTGTGAYEQYF | TGTGCCAGCAGAACCGGGACAGGGGCCTACGAGCAGTACTTC
TRBJ1-1 | NA | TRBV6-1 | many | CASSEGSNTEAFF | TGTGCCAGCAGTGAGGGCAGCAACACTGAAGCTTTCTTT
TRBJ1-2 | NA | TRBV19 | NA | CASSPGRDANYGYTF | TGTGCCAGTAGCCCGGGACGTGATGCTAACTATGGCTACACCTTC
TRBJ1-1 | NA | TRBV15 | NA | CATSTETEAFF | TGTGCCACCAGCACGGAAACTGAAGCTTTCTTT
TRBJ1-1 | NA | TRBV28 | few | CASSSPTVEAFF | TGTGCCAGCAGTTCTCCGACGGTAGAAGCTTTCTTT
TRBJ1-5 | NA | TRBV10-3 | few | CAISGAGTSNQPQHF | TGTGCCATCAGTGGCGCGGGGACGAGCAATCAGCCCCAGCATTTT
TRBJ1-1 | NA | TRBV3-1 | NA | CASSSTSIGTEAFF | TGTGCCAGCAGTTCGACCTCTATTGGCACTGAAGCTTTCTTT
TRBJ2-5 | NA | TRBV20-1 | NA | CSARRLTTGLQETQYF | TGCAGTGCTCGACGCCTCACCACAGGGCTCCAAGAGACCCAGTACTTC
TRBJ2-7 | TRBD1 | TRBV29-1 | once | CSVTGTGVEQYF | TGCAGCGTTACCGGGACAGGGGTCGAGCAGTACTTC
TRBJ2-1 | TRBD2 | TRBV7-2 | many | CASSSETSSGSNEQFF | TGTGCCAGCAGCTCAGAGACGTCTAGCGGGAGTAATGAGCAGTTCTTC
TRBJ1-2 | NA | TRBV6-2/TRBV6-3 | NA | CASSYPLYRGYYGYTF | TGTGCCAGCAGTTACCCTTTATATCGGGGGTACTATGGCTACACCTTC
TRBJ1-1 | NA | TRBV6-2/TRBV6-3 | many | CASSPLGQGLTEAFF | TGTGCCAGCAGTCCGCTAGGGCAGGGTCTCACTGAAGCTTTCTTT
TRBJ2-1 | TRBD1 | TRBV10-3 | NA | CAIRGQGGPPSSYNEQFF | TGTGCCATCAGGGGACAGGGAGGGCCCCCTAGCTCCTACAATGAGCAGTTCTTC
TRBJ2-3 | NA | TRBV7-8 | many | CASSFRSPQYF | TGTGCCAGCAGCTTTCGGTCCCCGCAGTATTTT
TRBJ2-7 | TRBD1 | TRBV7-8 | many | CASSLTRTGAAEQYF | TGTGCCAGCAGCTTAACCCGGACAGGCGCTGCCGAGCAGTACTTC
TRBJ1-6 | NA | TRBV20-1 | NA | CSARGEGGTYNSPLHF | TGCAGTGCTAGGGGGGAGGGTGGGACCTATAATTCACCCCTCCACTTT
TRBJ1-5 | NA | TRBV28 | many | CASSSPSPRPQHF | TGTGCCAGCAGTTCCCCAAGCCCCCGGCCCCAGCATTTT
TRBJ2-6 | TRBD1 | TRBV7-3 | many | CASSRGTAGANVLTF | TGTGCCAGCAGCCGAGGGACAGCTGGGGCCAACGTCCTGACTTTC
TRBJ2-2 | TRBD2 | TRBV28 | few | CASSRLAIRPPGELFF | TGTGCCAGCAGTCGACTAGCCATTAGACCCCCCGGGGAGCTGTTTTTT
TRBJ1-1 | NA | TRBV12-3/TRBV12-4 | many | CASSSPLVGTKGEAFF | TGTGCCAGCAGTTCCCCCCTGGTCGGGACAAAAGGGGAAGCTTTCTTT
TRBJ2-1 | TRBD2 | TRBV6-1 | NA | CASTLAGVGYNEQFF | TGTGCCAGCACCCTAGCGGGAGTGGGGTACAATGAGCAGTTCTTC
TRBJ2-1 | NA | TRBV2 | many | CASGGITYNEQFF | TGTGCCAGCGGGGGAATCACCTACAATGAGCAGTTCTTC
TRBJ1-5 | NA | TRBV20-1 | NA | CSARSSDQPQHF | TGCAGTGCTAGATCTTCGGATCAGCCCCAGCATTTT
TRBJ2-3 | NA | TRBV28 | many | CASSSVGTSTDTQYF | TGTGCCAGCAGTTCGGTGGGGACTAGCACAGATACGCAGTATTTT
TRBJ1-2 | NA | TRBV28 | NA | CASRPGRLYGYTF | TGTGCCAGCAGACCCGGGAGACTCTATGGCTACACCTTC
TRBJ1-2 | TRBD1 | TRBV12-3/TRBV12-4 | many | CASRSGTVYGYTF | TGTGCCAGCAGGTCCGGGACAGTCTATGGCTACACCTTC
TRBJ2-1 | TRBD2 | TRBV20-1 | few | CSASMSGGAFEQFF | TGCAGTGCTAGTATGAGCGGGGGGGCTTTTGAGCAGTTCTTC
TRBJ2-2 | NA | TRBV11-2 | many | CASSSTGELFF | TGTGCCAGCAGCAGCACCGGGGAGCTGTTTTTT
TRBJ2-5 | TRBD2 | TRBV13 | NA | CASSLGLAGGQTQYF | TGTGCCAGCAGCTTGGGACTAGCGGGGGGCCAGACCCAGTACTTC
TRBJ2-1 | NA | TRBV20-1 | NA | CSARGEGREQFF | TGCAGTGCTAGAGGAGAGGGCCGCGAGCAGTTCTTC
TRBJ1-2 | NA | TRBV20-1 | NA | CSAVPASNYGYTF | TGCAGTGCTGTCCCCGCGTCCAACTATGGCTACACCTTC
TRBJ2-6 | NA | TRBV11-2 | many | CASSLAAGANVLTF | TGTGCCAGCAGCTTAGCGGCTGGGGCCAACGTCCTGACTTTC
TRBJ2-1 | TRBD2 | TRBV11-2 | NA | CASSPQRGEQFF | TGTGCCAGCAGCCCTCAGCGGGGGGAGCAGTTCTTC
TRBJ2-1 | NA | TRBV6-2/TRBV6-3 | many | CASSWDFYNEQFF | TGTGCCAGCAGTTGGGACTTCTACAATGAGCAGTTCTTC
TRBJ2-3 | TRBD2 | TRBV9 | few | CASSKGLADTDTQYF | TGTGCCAGCAGCAAAGGACTAGCGGACACAGATACGCAGTATTTT
TRBJ1-1 | NA | TRBV5-4 | few | CASSLENREAFF | TGTGCCAGCAGCTTGGAGAACAGGGAAGCTTTCTTT
TRBJ1-4 | NA | TRBV7-2 | many | CASSRTSWAGEKLFF | TGTGCCAGCAGCCGAACGTCATGGGCCGGTGAAAAACTGTTTTTT
TRBJ2-6 | TRBD1 | TRBV5-1 | NA | CASRSDRDSGANVLTF | TGCGCCAGCAGGTCAGACAGGGATAGTGGGGCCAACGTCCTGACTTTC
TRBJ2-5 | TRBD2 | TRBV29-1 | few | CSVGRLAALNGTQYF | TGCAGCGTGGGACGTCTAGCGGCGTTGAATGGGACCCAGTACTTC